This TCR beta chain was observed in a study of EBV T-cell therapy then PD-1 blockade in nasopharyngeal carcinoma. Data came from immunoSEQ multiplex PCR; TCRdb stores just in-frame clones and leaves some out. The sample includes about 20,000 clones, more than 70% of them seen just once. After removal of 8 bases from V and 9 bases from J, the junction contained 7 bases not matched to a gene. CDR3 length equals 13 residues. CDR1 and CDR2 (germline): LGHDT, YNNKEL (reference sequence). Treatment given: AdE1-LMPpoly-expanded autologous EBV-specific T-cell therapy followed by anti-PD-1 nivolumab. The count of this clone is one. The antigen remains undetermined.

The chain links TRBV3-1 (or the pseudogene TRBV3-2) to TRBJ2-1; 10 nucleotides agree with TRBD2. Sample: CD8+ T cells from blood, taken between days 25 and 35 from a patient whose treatment included autologous EBV-specific T cells and nivolumab. The sequence was obtained from a man aged 35 to 55 with nasopharyngeal carcinoma. CDR3 nucleotide sequence: TGTGCCAGCGGCCTAGCGGGAGATCTTGAGCAGTTCTTC. This translates into CASGLAGDLEQFF.